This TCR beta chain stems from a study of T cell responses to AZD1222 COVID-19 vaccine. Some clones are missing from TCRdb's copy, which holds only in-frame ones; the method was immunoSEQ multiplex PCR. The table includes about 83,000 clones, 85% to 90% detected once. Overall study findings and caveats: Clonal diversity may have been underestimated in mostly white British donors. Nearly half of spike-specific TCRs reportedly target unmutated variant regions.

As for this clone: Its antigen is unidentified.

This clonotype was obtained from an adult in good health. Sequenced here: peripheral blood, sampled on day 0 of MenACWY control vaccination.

The CDR3 loop is CASSSRQGTDSPLHF. The CDR3 region has the DNA TGTGCCAGCAGCTCGCGACAGGGAACGGATTCACCCCTCCACTTT. The chain combines TRBV7-2 with TRBJ1-6, with TRBD1 matching 7 bases. V shed 4 bases, J shed 8 bases, and the junction held 8 bases outside the gene matches. The CDR3 has 15 residues. Germline CDR1 SGHTA, CDR2 FQGNSA.